Here is one TCR beta chain with its context. The target antigen is unknown. The data originate from a study of PD-L1 blockade in urothelial cancer. At the level of the study: Bladder-origin urothelial cancer in males covered about 90% of the roughly 30 patients. Timepoints chosen for blood analysis were 3 weeks (second dose) and 6 weeks after treatment start. Overall study results and limits: Tumor-linked clones in blood grew more by 3 weeks in durable-benefit patients.

Documented time point: peripheral blood 6 weeks after treatment start. Method: immunoSEQ multiplex PCR; TCRdb's copy keeps in-frame clones and lacks some. The table has approximately 91,000 clones, roughly 83% seen once; the top ten hold under 8.5%. The CDR3 length is 13 residues. Germline lookup yields CDR1 ENHRY and CDR2 SYGVKD. With V trimmed by 4 bases and J by 9 bases, 6 bases remained unmatched. This TCR was sampled from a man aged 65 to 79 with urothelial cancer. Source: PBMCs, taken around atezolizumab (anti-PD-L1) treatment. This chain connects TRBV10-3 to TRBJ2-1; 7 bases are a match to TRBD2. The CDR3 nucleotides are TGTGCCATCAGTGGTAGGCTAGCGGTTGAGCAGTTCTTC. Translation gives CAISGRLAVEQFF.